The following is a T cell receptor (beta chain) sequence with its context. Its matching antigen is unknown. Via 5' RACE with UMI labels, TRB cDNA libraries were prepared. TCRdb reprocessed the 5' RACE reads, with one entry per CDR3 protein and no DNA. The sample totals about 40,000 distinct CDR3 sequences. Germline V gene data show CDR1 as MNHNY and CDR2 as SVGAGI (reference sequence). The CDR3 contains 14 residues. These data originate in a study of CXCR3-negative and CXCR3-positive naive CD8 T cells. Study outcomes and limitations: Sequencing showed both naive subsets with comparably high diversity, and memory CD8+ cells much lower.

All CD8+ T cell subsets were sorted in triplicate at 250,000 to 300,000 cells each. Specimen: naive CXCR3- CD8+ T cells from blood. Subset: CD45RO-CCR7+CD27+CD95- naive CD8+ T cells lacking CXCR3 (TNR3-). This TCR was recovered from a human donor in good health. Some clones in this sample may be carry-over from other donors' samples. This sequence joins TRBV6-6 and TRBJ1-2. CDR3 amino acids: CATPSRSEVGGYTF.